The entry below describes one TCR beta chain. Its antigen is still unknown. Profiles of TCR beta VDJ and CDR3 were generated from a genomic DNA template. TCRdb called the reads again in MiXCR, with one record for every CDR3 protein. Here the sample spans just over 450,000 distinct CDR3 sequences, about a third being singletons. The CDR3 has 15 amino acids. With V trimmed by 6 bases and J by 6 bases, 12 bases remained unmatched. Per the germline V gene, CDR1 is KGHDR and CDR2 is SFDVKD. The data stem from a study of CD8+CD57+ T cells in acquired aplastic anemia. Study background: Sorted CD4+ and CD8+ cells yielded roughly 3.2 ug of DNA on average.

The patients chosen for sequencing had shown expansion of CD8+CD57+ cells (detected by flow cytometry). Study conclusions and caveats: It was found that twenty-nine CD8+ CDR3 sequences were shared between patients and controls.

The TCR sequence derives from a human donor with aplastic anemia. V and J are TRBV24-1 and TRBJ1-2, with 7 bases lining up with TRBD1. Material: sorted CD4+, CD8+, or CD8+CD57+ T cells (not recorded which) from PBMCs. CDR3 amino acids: CATSLVQGRLNGYTF. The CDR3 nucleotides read TGTGCCACCAGTTTAGTACAGGGGAGACTTAATGGCTACACCTTC.